These 24 T cell receptor beta chains were sequenced from one sample in a study of blood T cell repertoires in COVID-19. Some clones are missing from TCRdb's copy, which holds only in-frame ones; the method was immunoSEQ multiplex PCR. This repertoire shows some 90,000 clones, roughly 87% found once; its top ten account for 15% to 20%. Sequencing was carried out using peripheral blood. Receptors originate from a woman in her sixties with COVID-19, enrolled during active disease.

Written as DNA, the CDR3 is TGTGCCAGCAGCCAAGAGACAGGGCGCGATGGCTACACCTTC. Residues: CASSQETGRDGYTF. This chain uses TRBV3-1 (or the pseudogene TRBV3-2) with TRBJ1-2; 7 bases are a match to TRBD1. The germline CDR1 and CDR2 sequences are LGHDT and YNNKEL (reference sequence). The CDR3 loop spans 14 amino acids. The V gene end was trimmed by 0 bases and the J gene end by 6 bases; junction bases not matched to a gene: 4.

The genes are TRBV4-3 and TRBJ1-1, with no clear D. The length of the CDR3 is 14 residues. Germline V gene sequence: CDR1 LGHNA, CDR2 YSLEER. Trimming cost V 1 base and J 1 base, with 7 bases left between them. CDR3 sequence (DNA): TGCGCCAGCAGCCAAGCAGAGGGGAACACTGAAGCTTTCTTT. Amino acid sequence: CASSQAEGNTEAFF.

This chain joins TRBV5-6 and TRBJ1-5; 8 positions agree with TRBD1. V lost 0 bases, J lost 2 bases, and 1 base stayed unmatched. Germline CDR1 reads SGHDT; CDR2 reads YYEEEE. The length of the CDR3 is 15 residues. This CDR3 reads CASSLGTGRNQPQHF. CDR3 DNA sequence: TGTGCCAGCAGCTTGGGGACAGGGCGCAATCAGCCCCAGCATTTT.

J is TRBJ1-3 and V is TRBV11-2; 8 nucleotides align to TRBD1. The CDR3 is made up of 14 amino acids. V trimming: 3 bases; J trimming: 8 bases; junction bases outside the gene matches: 6. In germline, CDR1 is SGHAT, CDR2 FQNNGV. The CDR3 sequence: CASSFRGQADTIYF. The CDR3 DNA is TGTGCCAGCAGCTTCAGGGGGCAGGCGGACACCATATATTTT.

The J gene is TRBJ2-7, the V gene TRBV25-1, with 8 positions matching TRBD1. The ends lost 5 bases at V and 3 bases at J; junction bases unmatched: 6. The CDR3 runs 14 residues. Germline assignment: CDR1 MGHDK and CDR2 SYGVNS. The CDR3 region has the DNA TGTGCCAGCAGTCGGCAGGGGGCATACTACGAGCAGTACTTC. Translation gives CASSRQGAYYEQYF.

The chain is built from TRBV10-2 and TRBJ1-1, with 7 bases that match TRBD1. V was pared by 0 bases and J by 3 bases, with 10 bases of the junction left unmatched. Germline assignment: CDR1 WSHSY and CDR2 SAAADI. The CDR3 is 17 residues long. CDR3 in amino acids: CASSESGIGTVYTEAFF. The CDR3, as DNA: TGCGCCAGCAGTGAGTCTGGTATTGGGACAGTTTACACTGAAGCTTTCTTT.

The J gene is TRBJ1-1, the V gene TRBV2; 7 positions match TRBD1. The ends lost 8 bases at V and 1 base at J; junction bases unmatched: 4. This CDR3 contains 13 residues. Germline assignment: CDR1 SNHLY and CDR2 FYNNEI. CDR3: CASGRTGNTEAFF. Written as DNA, the CDR3 is TGTGCCAGCGGTCGGACAGGGAACACTGAAGCTTTCTTT.

The chain uses TRBV5-1 and TRBJ1-6; 9 bases are shared with TRBD1. The CDR3 is made up of 15 amino acids. The V segment lost 1 base and the J segment 8 bases; nucleotides outside the gene matches: 4. Germline loops: CDR1 SGHRS, CDR2 YFSETQ. CDR3 in amino acids: CASSLFRDRDSPLHF. The CDR3 DNA reads as TGCGCCAGCAGCTTGTTCCGGGACAGGGATTCACCCCTCCACTTT.

The genes are TRBV5-4 and TRBJ2-7; a weak D match, TRBD2 (5 bases). Deletions cut 7 bases from V and 1 base from J, with 15 bases between. CDR3 length: 14 residues. CDR1 and CDR2 (germline): SGHNT, YYREEE (reference sequence). The CDR3 protein is CASSYSRGSYEQYF. The DNA for the CDR3 is TGTGCCAGCTCATACTCTCGGGGATCCTACGAGCAGTACTTC.

This clone was seen more than once but under ten times. The chain employs TRBV12-3 or TRBV12-4 and TRBJ1-1; D uncertain. There are 13 residues in the CDR3. V dropped 4 bases and J dropped 4 bases, with 10 bases sitting between them. This CDR3 is CASSSGWGTEAFF. The CDR3 nucleotides read TGTGCCAGCAGTTCGGGGTGGGGCACTGAAGCTTTCTTT.

This clone occurred a few times. This chain links TRBV6-2 or TRBV6-3 with TRBJ1-5; 7 bases match TRBD1. Looked up from germline, CDR1 is MNHEY and CDR2 is SVGEGT. Unmatched junction bases numbered 6, after V lost 5 bases and J lost 5 bases. The CDR3 consists of 14 residues. The CDR3 coding sequence is TGTGCCAGCAGTGGAACAGGGGCCGATCAGCCCCAGCATTTT. Translation: CASSGTGADQPQHF.

This clone was detected once. The chain links TRBV5-4 to TRBJ1-2; D gene uncertain. V lost 1 base and J 5 bases, leaving 9 bases between the germline ends. The CDR3 extends over 13 amino acids. CDR1 is SGHNT, CDR2 YYREEE, per germline (reference sequence). CDR3 sequence: CASSLNGNYGYTF. For the CDR3, the DNA is TGTGCCAGCAGCTTGAACGGGAATTATGGCTACACCTTC.

The genes are TRBV12-3 or TRBV12-4 and TRBJ1-1; D gene uncertain. V was shortened by 4 bases and J by 5 bases, with 11 bases between the two germline ends. CDR3 length: 13 amino acids. In DNA form, the CDR3 reads TGTGCCAGCAGTTCCAGACGAGGGACTGAAGCTTTCTTT. Translation: CASSSRRGTEAFF.

In its sample, this clone was seen once. The chain has TRBV9 and TRBJ2-6; tentatively, D is TRBD2 (5 bases). The V gene's germline CDR1 is SGDLS and CDR2 YYNGEE. V lost 4 bases to trimming and J lost 6 bases, with 11 bases between them. The CDR3 contains 14 residues. This chain's CDR3 is CASSRGGVANVLTF. The DNA of the CDR3 is TGTGCCAGCAGCCGAGGAGGAGTGGCCAACGTCCTGACTTTC.

V and J are TRBV5-1 and TRBJ2-2; D possibly corresponds to TRBD1 (6 bases). This CDR3 contains 14 residues. V was trimmed by 2 bases and J by 6 bases, leaving 11 bases between them. In germline, CDR1 is SGHRS, CDR2 YFSETQ. CDR3 nucleotides: TGCGCCAGCAGCTTAGAAGCAGGGGCCGGGGAGCTGTTTTTT. Protein product: CASSLEAGAGELFF. Variable domain in full (rest from reference TRBV5-1 and TRBJ2-2): KAGVTQTPRYLIKTRGQQVTLSCSPISGHRSVSWYQQTPGQGLQFLFEYFSETQRNKGNFPGRFSGRQFSNSRSEMNVSTLELGDSALYLCASSLEAGAGELFFGEGSRLTVL.

The chain has TRBV6-4 and TRBJ1-2; D gene unclear. The V gene lost 2 bases and the J gene lost 4 bases, with 11 bases spanning the gap. The CDR3 is made up of 14 amino acids. CDR1 and CDR2 (germline): MRHNA, SNTAGT. DNA of the CDR3: TGTGCCAGCAGTGACCACTCTTCGGGCTATGGCTACACCTTC. This gives the protein CASSDHSSGYGYTF.

The chain links TRBV30 to TRBJ1-4; D is undetermined. The CDR3 totals 14 residues. Trimming stripped 4 bases from V and 5 bases from J, with 14 bases between. Germline V gives CDR1 GTSNPN, CDR2 SVGIG (reference sequence). CDR3 amino acids: CAWTPPVLNEKLFF. CDR3 nucleotide sequence: TGTGCCTGGACCCCTCCCGTCCTAAATGAAAAACTGTTTTTT.

This clone occurred once. V is TRBV2 and J is TRBJ1-4; a possible D gene is TRBD1 (6 bases). The length of the CDR3 is 14 residues. The germline CDR1 and CDR2 sequences are SNHLY and FYNNEI. V lost 6 bases to trimming and J lost 3 bases, with 11 bases between them. The CDR3 bases are TGTGCCAGCAGGACGGGACATTCTAATGAAAAACTGTTTTTT. As protein: CASRTGHSNEKLFF.

This clone was recorded only once. The genes are TRBV5-6 and TRBJ1-5; the D gene is possibly TRBD1 (5 bases). The CDR3 covers 14 residues. V lost 1 base to trimming and J lost 3 bases, with 8 bases between them. The V gene's germline CDR1 is SGHDT and CDR2 YYEEEE. CDR3 in amino acids: CASSLWGNNQPQHF. The DNA of the CDR3 is TGTGCCAGCAGCTTGTGGGGCAACAATCAGCCCCAGCATTTT.

Here the CDR3 DNA reads TGTGCCAGCAGCGTAGGACCTAGCGGGGGGTGGAACACCGGGGAGCTGTTTTTT. This translates into CASSVGPSGGWNTGELFF. This chain joins TRBV9 and TRBJ2-2; 11 bases agree with TRBD2. The CDR3 length is 18 residues. Germline lookup yields CDR1 SGDLS and CDR2 YYNGEE. V was clipped by 0 bases and J by 1 base; unmatched bases: 5.

The gene calls are TRBV7-2 and TRBJ1-5; D gene ambiguous. CDR3 length: 15 residues. Trimming took off 5 bases at V and 2 bases at J, with 13 bases between the two ends. Germline V gene data show CDR1 as SGHTA and CDR2 as FQGNSA. The CDR3 is CASSPGDRGNQPQHF. The CDR3 nucleotides read TGTGCCAGCAGCCCTGGAGACCGTGGCAATCAGCCCCAGCATTTT.

This chain connects TRBV4-2 to TRBJ1-6; D is undetermined. The CDR3 has 18 amino acids. Trimming cost V 0 bases and J 0 bases, with 12 bases left between them. Germline values: CDR1 LGHNA, CDR2 YNFKEQ. CDR3 bases: TGTGCCAGCAGCCAAGAGTATGCCGGGAGCTCCTATAATTCACCCCTCCACTTT. Translation: CASSQEYAGSSYNSPLHF.

The chain carries TRBV7-9 and TRBJ1-5, with D uncertain. Per the germline V gene, CDR1 is SEHNR and CDR2 is FQNEAQ (reference sequence). Trimming pared 3 bases from V and 6 bases from J, leaving 9 bases between. The length of the CDR3 is 13 residues. As DNA, the CDR3 is TGTGCCAGCAGCTTGCGGGAGGCTCAGCCCCAGCATTTT. It specifies CASSLREAQPQHF.

The V gene is TRBV28, the J gene TRBJ2-7; the D is unclear. This CDR3 spans 12 amino acids. The germline gives CDR1 MDHEN, CDR2 SYDVKM. The V end was cut by 5 bases, the J end by 4 bases, with 9 bases between. CDR3 loop: CASSPAQYEQYF. CDR3 bases: TGTGCCAGCAGTCCCGCCCAGTACGAGCAGTACTTC.